These T cell receptor beta chains were read from a single sample in a study of identical twins. TCRdb analysed the 5' RACE reads with MiXCR anew, one entry per CDR3 protein. Among some 500,000 distinct CDR3 sequences, under 25% were seen once, and the ten largest hold around 0.91%. The same sample was also studied in work on T cells expressing NK-cell markers.

Sequenced input: CD4+ T cells sorted from blood. Receptors originate from a woman aged 18-30 years in good health. Each CDR3 is given with its conserved first and last residue. A D gene is named only where the DNA matches it firmly. Part of the rows lack a size; the others show once, few, many or a class for expanded clones.

size	D	V	J	CDR3	DNA
NA	NA	TRBV5-1	TRBJ2-1	CASSLVASRAYNEQFF	TGCGCCAGCAGCTTGGTTGCGTCACGGGCCTACAATGAGCAGTTCTTC
NA	NA	TRBV5-6	TRBJ2-7	CASSLWGGVTYEQYF	TGTGCCAGCAGCTTGTGGGGCGGGGTCACCTACGAGCAGTACTTC
few	NA	TRBV7-9	TRBJ2-3	CASRIQGTDTQYF	TGTGCCAGCCGCATACAGGGAACAGATACGCAGTATTTT
NA	NA	TRBV11-3	TRBJ1-1	CASSHPPPGKKAFF	TGTGCCAGCAGCCATCCCCCCCCGGGGAAAAAAGCTTTCTTT
few	NA	TRBV20-1	TRBJ2-3	CSARGLGYADTQYF	TGCAGTGCTAGAGGACTAGGGTATGCAGATACGCAGTATTTT
NA	TRBD1	TRBV12-3/TRBV12-4	TRBJ2-3	CASSPGVGQSTDTQYF	TGTGCCAGCAGTCCAGGGGTGGGACAGAGCACAGATACGCAGTATTTT
few	NA	TRBV11-2	TRBJ2-1	CASSGGTKARSPNNNEQFF	TGTGCCAGCAGCGGAGGGACGAAAGCCCGATCCCCTAACAACAATGAGCAGTTCTTC
few	NA	TRBV7-2	TRBJ1-1	CASSLVVGVNTEAFF	TGTGCCAGCAGCTTAGTCGTAGGGGTGAACACTGAAGCTTTCTTT
few	NA	TRBV7-9	TRBJ2-7	CASSLATGVLSYEQYF	TGTGCCAGCAGCTTAGCGACGGGAGTTCTCTCCTACGAGCAGTACTTC
NA	NA	TRBV5-1	TRBJ2-5	CASSFDSATAQYF	TGCGCCAGCAGCTTTGATAGCGCGACGGCCCAGTACTTC
few	TRBD1	TRBV5-1	TRBJ2-3	CATGTERERTQYF	TGCGCCACCGGGACAGAGCGTGAGAGGACGCAGTATTTT
NA	NA	TRBV7-2	TRBJ2-3	CASRRGIADTQYF	TGTGCCAGCCGCCGGGGGATCGCAGATACGCAGTATTTT
few	NA	TRBV20-1	TRBJ2-7	CSARKDSTYEQYF	TGCAGTGCTCGGAAGGACAGTACCTACGAGCAGTACTTC
NA	TRBD1	TRBV9	TRBJ2-4	CASSLGTENIQYF	TGTGCCAGCAGCTTGGGGACAGAAAACATTCAGTACTTC
few	TRBD1	TRBV12-3/TRBV12-4	TRBJ1-5	CASRLGQKLSPQHF	TGTGCCAGCAGATTGGGACAGAAACTATCGCCCCAGCATTTT
few	NA	TRBV20-1	TRBJ2-1	CSADPGRRNEQFF	TGCAGTGCCGATCCGGGGCGCCGGAATGAGCAGTTCTTC
NA	NA	TRBV7-9	TRBJ2-2	CASSPEELFF	TGTGCCAGCAGCCCCGAGGAGCTGTTTTTT
NA	NA	TRBV5-5	TRBJ1-2	CASSFRVSAGDYGYTF	TGTGCCAGCAGCTTCAGGGTCTCAGCTGGCGACTATGGCTACACCTTC
few	NA	TRBV12-3/TRBV12-4	TRBJ1-2	CASTKQGTHYGYTF	TGTGCCAGCACCAAGCAGGGGACCCACTATGGCTACACCTTC
few	NA	TRBV5-1	TRBJ1-5	CASSLAGPGNQPQHF	TGCGCCAGCAGCCTGGCAGGGCCGGGCAATCAGCCCCAGCATTTT
NA	TRBD2	TRBV20-1	TRBJ2-3	CSARVLAGGVSTDTQYF	TGCAGTGCTAGGGTCTTAGCGGGAGGAGTGAGCACAGATACGCAGTATTTT
NA	NA	TRBV20-1	TRBJ1-2	CSARDTVIGYTF	TGCAGTGCTAGAGATACCGTGATCGGCTACACCTTC
NA	NA	TRBV9	TRBJ1-1	CASSVVQKMNTEAFF	TGTGCCAGCAGCGTAGTTCAGAAGATGAACACTGAAGCTTTCTTT
NA	NA	TRBV20-1	TRBJ2-3	CSARSSFSTDTQYF	TGCAGTGCTAGGTCTTCATTTAGCACAGATACGCAGTATTTT
NA	NA	TRBV7-2	TRBJ2-1	CASSTGPWGHEQFF	TGTGCCAGCAGCACGGGACCATGGGGACATGAGCAGTTCTTC
few	TRBD1	TRBV29-1	TRBJ2-3	CSVEVPTGKQYF	TGCAGCGTTGAAGTCCCGACAGGGAAGCAGTATTTT
NA	NA	TRBV10-3	TRBJ1-2	CAISESYGSAGDYGYTF	TGTGCCATCAGTGAGTCTTACGGGTCGGCGGGGGACTATGGCTACACCTTC
few	NA	TRBV4-3	TRBJ1-5	CASSQERERVSNQPQHF	TGCGCCAGCAGCCAAGAAAGAGAGAGGGTGAGCAATCAGCCCCAGCATTTT
few	TRBD1	TRBV7-9	TRBJ1-1	CASSFQGGSNTEAFF	TGTGCCAGCAGCTTTCAGGGGGGCTCGAACACTGAAGCTTTCTTT
few	TRBD1	TRBV25-1	TRBJ1-2	CASSEPGTASNYGYTF	TGTGCCAGCAGTGAGCCTGGGACAGCCAGCAACTATGGCTACACCTTC
NA	TRBD2	TRBV12-3/TRBV12-4	TRBJ2-3	CASSLGRAGGSTDTQYF	TGTGCCAGCAGTTTAGGAAGGGCGGGGGGATCCACAGATACGCAGTATTTT
NA	TRBD2	TRBV24-1	TRBJ2-1	CATSDPRLAGVNEQFF	TGTGCCACCAGTGATCCTCGACTAGCGGGAGTTAATGAGCAGTTCTTC
few	TRBD1	TRBV6-5	TRBJ2-1	CASSHRGLRSYNEQFF	TGTGCCAGCAGTCACAGGGGGCTAAGGTCCTACAATGAGCAGTTCTTC
many	TRBD1	TRBV12-3/TRBV12-4	TRBJ1-6	CASSFSRGMYSPLHF	TGTGCCAGCAGTTTCTCCAGGGGGATGTATTCACCCCTCCACTTT
NA	TRBD2	TRBV20-1	TRBJ2-7	CSASRTSGSSEQYF	TGCAGTGCTTCCCGGACTAGCGGGAGCTCCGAGCAGTACTTC
few	TRBD1	TRBV5-5	TRBJ2-7	CASSLRQGAFTGSEQYF	TGTGCCAGCAGTTTACGGCAGGGGGCCTTTACGGGGAGCGAGCAGTACTTC
many	NA	TRBV28	TRBJ2-5	CASSLWGQSGETQYF	TGTGCCAGCAGTTTATGGGGGCAGTCCGGGGAGACCCAGTACTTC
NA	NA	TRBV20-1	TRBJ1-4	CSARDRSNEKLFF	TGCAGTGCTAGAGATCGGTCGAATGAAAAACTGTTTTTT
NA	TRBD1	TRBV3-1	TRBJ1-1	CASSQDRGQGQNTEAFF	TGTGCCAGCAGCCAAGATAGAGGACAGGGGCAGAACACTGAAGCTTTCTTT
once	NA	TRBV5-4	TRBJ2-7	CASSDAGRLTYEQYF	TGTGCCAGCAGTGACGCAGGGAGATTAACCTACGAGCAGTACTTC
NA	TRBD1	TRBV20-1	TRBJ2-7	CSAAKTGGYEQYF	TGCAGTGCCGCAAAGACAGGGGGCTACGAGCAGTACTTC
NA	NA	TRBV24-1	TRBJ2-4	CATSDFSGGDIQYF	TGTGCCACCAGTGATTTTAGCGGAGGGGACATTCAGTACTTC
NA	TRBD1	TRBV5-4	TRBJ1-2	CASSLPEGTGPEDGYTF	TGTGCCAGCAGCTTGCCGGAAGGGACAGGCCCTGAGGATGGCTACACCTTC
few	TRBD1	TRBV7-2	TRBJ1-2	CASSLVSRGRGGYTF	TGTGCCAGCAGCTTAGTATCGAGGGGGCGAGGAGGCTACACCTTC
few	TRBD2	TRBV7-2	TRBJ2-1	CASSFSGTIQRNEQFF	TGTGCCAGCAGCTTTAGTGGGACTATTCAGAGGAATGAGCAGTTCTTC
many	NA	TRBV29-1	TRBJ2-1	CSVGSRHEQFF	TGCAGCGTGGGGTCACGCCATGAGCAGTTCTTC
NA	TRBD2	TRBV20-1	TRBJ2-7	CSARGSSGSFEQYF	TGCAGTGCTAGAGGGTCGAGCGGGAGCTTCGAGCAGTACTTC
few	NA	TRBV20-1	TRBJ1-1	CRPQVDMNTEAFF	TGCAGGCCACAGGTAGACATGAACACTGAAGCTTTCTTT
NA	TRBD2	TRBV11-1	TRBJ2-1	CASSHPSGRLAGVYNEQFF	TGTGCCAGCAGCCACCCTAGTGGGAGACTAGCGGGGGTGTACAATGAGCAGTTCTTC